The 30 T cell receptor beta chains given below trace back to one sample, sequenced in a study of T cell repertoires in cytomegalovirus infection (dated by TCRdb to the late 2010s). Sequencing relied on an Illumina HiSeq 1500. TCRdb took the public reads, trimmed them with fastp at Q25, ran MiXCR for clone calling and kept in-frame beta chains. Records with the same CDR3 protein are collapsed into one entry carrying the most frequent genes and DNA. The sample table records nearly 700,000 distinct CDR3 sequences; 33% of these occur just once. Around a sixth of the sample is in the top ten clones. The treatment or condition tag for this specimen amounts to: in vitro stimulation with specific CMV peptide epitopes to enrich CMV-specific T cells. Their recognized antigens are unknown. Sequencing was performed on cultured PBMCs, taken from culture after CMV antigen stimulation. The receptor source for this set is a human donor in good health (CMV status not recorded). Some clones in this sample may be carry-over from other donors' samples.

Only a few counts were recorded for this clonotype. The chain recombines TRBV6-6 with TRBJ1-1; TRBD1 is a possible D gene (6 bases). The V gene's germline CDR1 is MNHNY and CDR2 SVGAGI (reference sequence). V was cut by 6 bases and J by 1 base, with 15 bases left in between. CDR3 length: 15 residues. CDR3 coding DNA: TGTGCCAGCAGCACATTCGGACAGAAGAACACTGAAGCTTTCTTT. Protein: CASSTFGQKNTEAFF.

The chain carries TRBV7-8 and TRBJ1-3; D remains ambiguous. Trimming removed 5 bases at V and 2 bases at J, with 7 bases between. Germline-derived CDR1 and CDR2 are SGHVS and FQNEAQ. The CDR3 length is 13 residues. Here the CDR3 reads CASSQDTGNTIYF. The CDR3, as DNA: TGTGCCAGCAGCCAGGATACTGGAAACACCATATATTTT.

This clonotype has only one observation. V and J are TRBV14 and TRBJ2-7; 12 nucleotides line up with TRBD2. Looked up from germline, CDR1 is SGHDN and CDR2 is FVKESK. The length of the CDR3 is 14 residues. J was trimmed by 9 bases and V by 1 base; bases with no gene match: 4. The CDR3 region has the DNA TGTGCCAGCAGCCAAGGACTAGCGGGAGCGGTGCAGTACTTC. Translation: CASSQGLAGAVQYF.

The chain is built from TRBV7-9 and TRBJ2-3, with 7 bases identical to TRBD1. The CDR3 runs to 15 residues. The V segment lost 8 bases and the J segment 0 bases; nucleotides outside the gene matches: 8. Germline CDR1 reads SEHNR; CDR2 reads FQNEAQ (reference sequence). DNA for the CDR3: TGTGCCAGCCGAGGGACAGCAACTAGCACAGATACGCAGTATTTT. Translation gives CASRGTATSTDTQYF.

There are many counts of this clonotype. The chain is built from TRBV7-2 and TRBJ2-1, with a weak D call TRBD1 (7 bases). With 4 bases removed from V and 3 bases from J, the gap between germline ends came to 22 bases. The germline CDR1 and CDR2 sequences are SGHTA and FQGNSA. The CDR3 has 18 residues. The CDR3 region is CASSSRSQTGRHYNEQFF. CDR3 nucleotides: TGTGCCAGCAGCTCCAGAAGCCAGACAGGGAGGCACTACAATGAGCAGTTCTTC.

This chain uses TRBV4-1 with TRBJ2-7; maybe TRBD2 (6 bases). Between the trimmed V and J ends, which lost 1 base and 2 bases, there was a span of 15 bases. The V gene's germline CDR1 is MGHRA and CDR2 YSYEKL. The CDR3 covers 16 residues. DNA for the CDR3: TGCGCCAGCAGCCAAGGGGTAGCGGCCCTACCCTACGAGCAGTACTTC. Its translation: CASSQGVAALPYEQYF.

This clonotype was detected only a few times. The rearrangement uses TRBV7-9 and TRBJ1-1; maybe TRBD1 (5 bases). Trimming removed 5 bases at V and 4 bases at J, with 11 bases between. The length of the CDR3 is 13 residues. CDR1 and CDR2 from the germline V gene are SEHNR and FQNEAQ (reference sequence). CDR3 protein: CASSSDSTTEAFF. CDR3 in DNA: TGTGCCAGCAGCAGCGACAGTACCACTGAAGCTTTCTTT.

The chain is built from TRBV27 and TRBJ2-7; 12 bases are a match to TRBD2. Germline lookup yields CDR1 MNHEY and CDR2 SMNVEV (reference sequence). The trim removed 0 bases at V and 12 bases at J, leaving 6 bases unmatched. This CDR3 is built from 14 residues. DNA of the CDR3: TGTGCCAGCAGTTTATCTCTAGCGGGGGGGCCATCGTACTTC. Protein product: CASSLSLAGGPSYF.

This clonotype was counted only a few times. The V gene is TRBV7-4, the J gene TRBJ1-4; a weak D match, TRBD1 (5 bases). V gave up 2 bases and J gave up 8 bases, with 18 bases separating them. The length of the CDR3 is 16 residues. Germline V gene sequence: CDR1 SGHVT, CDR2 SQSDAQ. CDR3 sequence (DNA): TGTGCCAGCAGCTTATCGGGGACGGGACTTAGGGAAAAACTGTTTTTT. Translating it yields CASSLSGTGLREKLFF.

This clonotype was seen repeatedly, ten times or more. The chain combines TRBV7-8 with TRBJ1-5, with D unclear. CDR1 SGHVS and CDR2 FQNEAQ come from the germline V gene. The CDR3 length is 13 residues. Trimming left V 5 bases short and J 3 bases short, with 8 bases between. CDR3 protein: CASSRFYNQPQHF. CDR3 coding DNA: TGTGCCAGCAGCCGATTTTACAATCAGCCCCAGCATTTT.

This clonotype occurred a few times. This sequence joins TRBV15 and TRBJ1-5; D perhaps matches TRBD1 (6 bases). The V gene's germline CDR1 is LNHNV and CDR2 YYDKDF (reference sequence). This CDR3 contains 13 residues. The ends were cut back, 6 bases at V and 7 bases at J, with 13 bases in the middle. In DNA, the CDR3 is TGTGCCACCAGTCAACGGGGGCCACAGCCCCAGCATTTT. This gives the protein CATSQRGPQPQHF.

This chain joins TRBV18 and TRBJ1-2; D gene uncertain. This CDR3 region has 14 residues. Germline V gives CDR1 KGHSH, CDR2 LQKENI. V was shortened by 2 bases and J by 6 bases, with 13 bases between the two germline ends. CDR3 DNA: TGTGCCAGCTCACCAAGTACGGCCTTGGATGGCTACACCTTC. Protein product: CASSPSTALDGYTF.

The chain joins TRBV5-1 to TRBJ1-6; 10 nucleotides match TRBD1. Germline-derived CDR1 and CDR2 are SGHRS and YFSETQ. This CDR3 region has 16 residues. V lost 4 bases, J lost 10 bases, and 11 bases stayed unmatched. CDR3 sequence (DNA): TGCGCCAGCAGCATTTCCGGGACAGGGGAGGGATCACCCCTCCACTTT. Translation gives CASSISGTGEGSPLHF.

This sequence joins TRBV15 and TRBJ2-7; 7 bases are a match to TRBD1. CDR1 is LNHNV, CDR2 YYDKDF, per germline (reference sequence). V lost 0 bases, J lost 2 bases, and 4 bases stayed unmatched. This CDR3 comprises 15 residues. The CDR3 DNA follows: TGTGCCACCAGCAGAGATCGTCAGGGGGCCTACGAGCAGTACTTC. Its protein is CATSRDRQGAYEQYF. Filled out from reference TRBV15 and TRBJ2-7, the complete variable domain reads DAMVIQNPRYQVTQFGKPVTLSCSQTLNHNVMYWYQQKSSQAPKLLFHYYDKDFNNEADTPDNFQSRRPNTSFCFLDIRSPGLGDTAMYLCATSRDRQGAYEQYFGPGTRLTVT.

The chain employs TRBV7-8 and TRBJ1-5; no firm D call. V was cut by 4 bases and J by 3 bases, with 4 bases left in between. Germline V lookup: CDR1 SGHVS, CDR2 FQNEAQ. This CDR3 has 12 residues. The chain's CDR3 is CASSYPNQPQHF. The CDR3 region has the DNA TGTGCCAGCAGCTACCCCAATCAGCCCCAGCATTTT.

This clonotype was found a few times. The chain recombines TRBV7-2 with TRBJ2-2; D call uncertain. The V end lost 5 bases, the J end lost 3 bases, and 7 bases lay between the germline ends. The CDR3 runs 13 residues. CDR1 and CDR2 from the germline V gene are SGHTA and FQGNSA. DNA of the CDR3: TGTGCCAGCAGCCCCCTCTACACCGGGGAGCTGTTTTTT. It encodes CASSPLYTGELFF.

This clonotype was detected only a few times. The chain uses TRBV7-9 and TRBJ2-3; TRBD1 matches 9 bases. The V gene end was trimmed by 5 bases and the J gene end by 4 bases; junction bases not matched to a gene: 10. Germline-derived CDR1 and CDR2 are SEHNR and FQNEAQ (reference sequence). This CDR3 is 16 amino acids long. CDR3 coding DNA: TGTGCCAGCAGCACTCGACAGGGGGTCAACGCAGATACGCAGTATTTT. As protein: CASSTRQGVNADTQYF.

The sample holds a few counts of this clonotype. V gene TRBV15 combines with J gene TRBJ1-6; 8 bases match TRBD1. V trimming: 0 bases; J trimming: 5 bases; junction bases outside the gene matches: 0. The germline V gene encodes CDR1 LNHNV and CDR2 YYDKDF (reference sequence). The CDR3 has 15 residues. For the CDR3, the DNA is TGTGCCACCAGCAGAGACAGGGGGCATAATTCACCCCTCCACTTT. This codes for CATSRDRGHNSPLHF.

A few counts support this clonotype. The chain carries TRBV4-2 and TRBJ2-3, with D possibly TRBD2 on 6 matching bases. Germline lookup yields CDR1 LGHNA and CDR2 YNFKEQ. Deletions cut 0 bases from V and 2 bases from J, with 15 bases between. The CDR3 is 17 amino acids. For the CDR3, the DNA is TGTGCCAGCAGCCAAGATTATTTCGGGGGTCCCACAGATACGCAGTATTTT. This encodes CASSQDYFGGPTDTQYF.

This clonotype was seen many times. V is TRBV7-2 and J is TRBJ2-7; perhaps TRBD1 as D (6 bases). The CDR3 has 14 amino acids. Germline V gene lookup returns CDR1 SGHTA and CDR2 FQGNSA. Between the trimmed V and J ends, which lost 1 base and 2 bases, there was a span of 9 bases. CDR3 coding DNA: TGTGCCAGCAGCTTAGGACAGGAAACCTACGAGCAGTACTTC. Its protein is CASSLGQETYEQYF.

This chain uses TRBV6-1 with TRBJ2-3; the D is unclear. The CDR3 covers 11 residues. Germline V gene sequence: CDR1 MNHNS, CDR2 SASEGT. V lost 6 bases, J lost 5 bases, and 6 bases lay in between. The DNA for the CDR3 is TGTGCCAGCAGAAACATAGATACGCAGTATTTT. Encoded protein: CASRNIDTQYF.

The chain carries TRBV7-2 and TRBJ2-7; 12 positions agree with TRBD2. The J segment lost 6 bases and the V segment lost 0 bases, leaving 9 bases of the junction unmatched. The CDR3 spans 17 residues. Germline V gene data show CDR1 as SGHTA and CDR2 as FQGNSA. As DNA, the CDR3 is TGTGCCAGCAGCTTAGCTAGGCTAGCGGGAGGGCATGGCGAGCAGTACTTC. Its protein is CASSLARLAGGHGEQYF.

This clonotype was seen more than once but under ten times. The J gene is TRBJ2-7, the V gene TRBV7-9, with D perhaps matching TRBD2 (5 bases). CDR3 length: 14 amino acids. V lost 3 bases and J 1 base, leaving 10 bases between the germline ends. The germline gives CDR1 SEHNR, CDR2 FQNEAQ (reference sequence). In DNA, the CDR3 is TGTGCCAGCAGCTTTCAGTGGGAGTCCTACGAGCAGTACTTC. It is translated as CASSFQWESYEQYF.

The rearrangement joins TRBV7-6 to TRBJ2-5, with D uncertain. CDR1 and CDR2 (germline): SGHVS, FNYEAQ. Between the trimmed V and J ends, which lost 5 bases and 1 base, there was a span of 11 bases. The CDR3 is 14 amino acids. The chain's CDR3 is CASSPQDLQETQYF. The CDR3 DNA reads TGTGCCAGCAGCCCTCAAGACCTCCAAGAGACCCAGTACTTC.

The J gene is TRBJ2-1, the V gene TRBV11-2, with D unresolved. The V gene lost 2 bases and the J gene lost 8 bases, with 16 bases spanning the gap. The germline V gene has CDR1 SGHAT and CDR2 FQNNGV. The CDR3 has 15 residues. DNA for the CDR3: TGTGCCAGCAGCTTACCACTCCGGTGGTACGATGAGCAGTTCTTC. This encodes CASSLPLRWYDEQFF.

This chain uses TRBV20-1 with TRBJ2-7; no clear D gene. Germline lookup yields CDR1 DFQATT and CDR2 SNEGSKA (reference sequence). V shed 3 bases and J shed 2 bases, with 8 bases lying between them. The CDR3 sequence is 12 residues long. Written as DNA, the CDR3 is TGCAGTGCTAGCGGACGGCCCTACGAGCAGTACTTC. Protein sequence: CSASGRPYEQYF.

The J gene is TRBJ2-7, the V gene TRBV6-8, with 10 bases aligning to TRBD1. The CDR3 is 15 residues long. The J segment lost 5 bases and the V segment lost 5 bases, leaving 9 bases of the junction unmatched. Germline CDR1 is MNHGY and CDR2 is SAAAGT. The CDR3 DNA is TGTGCCAGCAGTGTCCGGGACAGGGGCTTCGACGAGCAGTACTTC. Translation: CASSVRDRGFDEQYF.

At least ten counts were recorded for this clonotype. Compared with germline, one end of the junction differs, possibly owing to a read error. The chain is built from TRBV7-2 and TRBJ1-6; TRBD1 matches 7 bases. Germline values: CDR1 SGHTA, CDR2 FQGNSA. This CDR3 comprises 14 residues. This CDR3 is CASRLGGGGSPLHF. The CDR3 DNA reads TGTGCCAGCAGGTTAGGAGGGGGCGGTTCACCCCTCCACTTT.

This clonotype was detected a few times. The chain has TRBV7-2 and TRBJ2-2; 8 positions agree with TRBD1. The CDR3 has 16 amino acids. Trimming removed 2 bases from V and 5 bases from J; junction bases left unmatched: 7. Germline CDR1 and CDR2: SGHTA and FQGNSA. The CDR3 is CASSLLGGQVTGELFF. In DNA form, the CDR3 reads TGTGCCAGCAGCTTACTTGGGGGACAGGTTACCGGGGAGCTGTTTTTT.

The gene calls are TRBV6-6 and TRBJ1-1; D gene unclear. V was cut by 5 bases and J by 11 bases, with 18 bases left in between. The CDR3 totals 13 residues. From germline, CDR1 is MNHNY and CDR2 SVGAGI (reference sequence). CDR3: CASSHTLTSQAFF. CDR3 sequence (DNA): TGTGCCAGCAGTCACACACTCACCTCCCAGGCTTTCTTT.